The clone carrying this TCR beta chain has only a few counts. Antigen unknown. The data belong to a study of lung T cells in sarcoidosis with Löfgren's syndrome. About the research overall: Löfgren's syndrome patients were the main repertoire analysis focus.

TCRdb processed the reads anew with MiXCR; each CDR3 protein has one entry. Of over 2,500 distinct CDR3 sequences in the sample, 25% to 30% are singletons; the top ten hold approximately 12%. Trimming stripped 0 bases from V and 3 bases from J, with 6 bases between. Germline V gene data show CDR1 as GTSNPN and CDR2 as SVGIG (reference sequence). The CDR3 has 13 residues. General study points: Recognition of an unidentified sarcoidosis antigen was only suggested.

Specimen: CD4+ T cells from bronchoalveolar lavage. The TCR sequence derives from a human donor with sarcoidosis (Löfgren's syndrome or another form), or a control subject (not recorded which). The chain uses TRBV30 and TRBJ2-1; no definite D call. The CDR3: CAWSVLGYNEQFF. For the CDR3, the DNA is TGTGCCTGGAGTGTACTTGGCTACAATGAGCAGTTCTTC.